Presented here are 11 T cell receptor beta chains from one specimen sequenced in a study of cytomegalovirus exposure and HLA in healthy donors. The PCR used 60 Vbeta and 13 Jbeta primers. Sequenced by immunoSEQ multiplex PCR; TCRdb stores in-frame clones only, minus some. The table shows about 240,000 clones, with about four fifths occurring only once. Sequencing was done on a sample of PBMCs. Every receptor here comes from a woman between 40 and 50 years old in good health and CMV-seropositive.

The V and J genes are TRBV4-2 and TRBJ2-2, with TRBD1 identical over 9 bases. V lost 5 bases, J lost 3 bases, and 4 bases stayed unmatched. The germline CDR1 and CDR2 sequences are LGHNA and YNFKEQ. The CDR3 is made up of 15 amino acids. The chain's CDR3 is CASSYGQGYTGELFF. The CDR3 nucleotides are TGTGCCAGCAGCTACGGACAGGGGTACACCGGGGAGCTGTTTTTT.

The genes are TRBV7-9 and TRBJ2-5; TRBD1 is a possible D gene (6 bases). Germline V lookup: CDR1 SEHNR, CDR2 FQNEAQ (reference sequence). This CDR3 comprises 14 residues. Trimming cost V 2 bases and J 3 bases, with 10 bases left between them. The CDR3 bases are TGTGCCAGCAGCTTAAGGCGGACAGAAGAGACCCAGTACTTC. Protein: CASSLRRTEETQYF.

The genes are TRBV2 and TRBJ2-3, with D tentatively TRBD1 (6 bases). This CDR3 has 16 amino acids. Trimming left V 4 bases short and J 0 bases short, with 14 bases between. Germline-derived CDR1 and CDR2 are SNHLY and FYNNEI. The CDR3 DNA reads TGTGCCAGCAGTGTGGGGGCAGTAATTAGCACAGATACGCAGTATTTT. Translated: CASSVGAVISTDTQYF.

This chain joins TRBV4-1 and TRBJ2-7; 8 bases match TRBD2. The end of the DNA aligns better with TRBJ2-1, so the J call may be wrong. CDR1 and CDR2 from the germline V gene are MGHRA and YSYEKL. This CDR3 region has 16 residues. CDR3 sequence reads: CASSVSAGGPYNEQFF. In DNA, the CDR3 is TGCGCCAGCAGCGTCAGCGCGGGAGGACCCTACAATGAGCAGTTCTTC.

The CDR3 reads CASSIGGEKDNEQFF. In DNA, the CDR3 is TGTGCCAGTAGTATAGGGGGGGAGAAGGACAATGAGCAGTTCTTC. The rearrangement uses TRBV19 and TRBJ2-1, with D possibly TRBD2 on 6 matching bases. The CDR3 loop spans 15 amino acids. V was clipped by 1 base and J by 5 bases, with 12 bases between them. The V gene's germline CDR1 is LNHDA and CDR2 SQIVND (reference sequence).

J is TRBJ1-3 and V is TRBV10-1, with D uncertain. V gave up 4 bases and J gave up 4 bases, with 8 bases separating them. The germline V gene encodes CDR1 WNHNN and CDR2 SYGVQD (reference sequence). The CDR3 extends over 13 amino acids. This CDR3 is CASSGGAGNTIYF. CDR3 in DNA: TGCGCCAGCAGTGGAGGCGCGGGAAACACCATATATTTT.

The gene calls are TRBV11-2 and TRBJ2-5, with no clear D. The CDR3 loop spans 14 amino acids. Germline-derived CDR1 and CDR2 are SGHAT and FQNNGV. The V and J ends lost 5 bases and 1 base respectively, with 11 bases between them. The CDR3 reads CASSIMGTQETQYF. The CDR3, as DNA: TGTGCCAGCAGCATAATGGGCACCCAAGAGACCCAGTACTTC.

The chain employs TRBV5-4 and TRBJ2-5, with 8 nucleotides matching TRBD1. In germline, CDR1 is SGHNT, CDR2 YYREEE (reference sequence). After removal of 5 bases from V and 5 bases from J, the junction contained 11 bases not matched to a gene. The CDR3 is made up of 15 amino acids. This CDR3 reads CASSAPSGGGETQYF. The CDR3 nucleotides read TGTGCCAGCAGTGCGCCCTCAGGGGGCGGTGAGACCCAGTACTTC.

Worth noting for this clone: The junction departs from the called germline gene at one end, perhaps through a read error. The sample has other DNA sequences that encode this CDR3 too. CDR3: CASSIRENYGYTF. The CDR3 nucleotides are TGTGCTAGCAGCATTCGGGAGAACTATGGCTACACCTTC. The chain recombines TRBV28 with TRBJ1-2; no firm D call. Looked up from germline, CDR1 is MDHEN and CDR2 is SYDVKM. The CDR3 covers 13 residues.

This CDR3 is CAISDPPGGETQYF. For the CDR3, the DNA is TGTGCCATCAGTGACCCCCCGGGAGGAGAGACCCAGTACTTC. The chain uses TRBV10-3 and TRBJ2-5, with 7 bases that match TRBD2. This CDR3 has 14 residues. In germline, CDR1 is ENHRY, CDR2 SYGVKD. Trimming took 3 bases from V and 4 from J; bases not matched to a gene: 5.

V is TRBV25-1 and J is TRBJ2-5, with 7 positions matching TRBD1. V shed 3 bases and J 3 bases; nucleotides not matched to a gene: 10. The CDR3 totals 16 residues. CDR1 is MGHDK, CDR2 SYGVNS, per germline. CDR3 loop: CASSDNRGWKEETQYF. DNA of the CDR3: TGTGCCAGCAGTGATAACAGGGGTTGGAAAGAAGAGACCCAGTACTTC.